These 27 T cell receptor beta chains share one sample of origin, sequenced in a study of cytomegalovirus exposure and HLA in healthy donors. Use of 60 Vbeta and 13 Jbeta primers characterized the PCR. The protocol was immunoSEQ multiplex PCR, while the TCRdb copy is restricted to in-frame clones and leaves out a portion. This table holds roughly 160,000 clones, more than 70% found once. The sequencing sample was made of PBMCs. The receptors originated from a man between 60 and 75 years old in good health and CMV-seronegative.

CDR3 in amino acids: CASSETGLAGGQRDEQFF. Here the CDR3 DNA reads TGTGCCAGCAGTGAAACCGGACTAGCGGGAGGGCAGCGGGATGAGCAGTTCTTC. This rearrangement joins TRBV2 to TRBJ2-1; 15 bases line up with TRBD2. CDR3 length: 18 amino acids. The V gene end was trimmed by 2 bases and the J gene end by 8 bases; junction bases not matched to a gene: 10. Germline values: CDR1 SNHLY, CDR2 FYNNEI. Filled out from reference TRBV2 and TRBJ2-1, the complete variable domain reads EPEVTQTPSHQVTQMGQEVILRCVPISNHLYFYWYRQILGQKVEFLVSFYNNEISEKSEIFDDQFSVERPDGSNFTLKIRSTKLEDSAMYFCASSETGLAGGQRDEQFFGPGTRLTVL.

V usage is TRBV25-1 and J usage is TRBJ2-1; 8 positions agree with TRBD2. Germline CDR1 and CDR2: MGHDK and SYGVNS. Trimming removed 0 bases from V and 0 bases from J; junction bases left unmatched: 4. This CDR3 has 17 residues. CDR3 sequence (DNA): TGTGCCAGCAGTGAATACGGCGGGGGGAGCTCCTACAATGAGCAGTTCTTC. Translating it yields CASSEYGGGSSYNEQFF.

This clone was counted a single time. This rearrangement joins TRBV18 to TRBJ1-4; 7 bases line up with TRBD1. Per the germline V gene, CDR1 is KGHSH and CDR2 is LQKENI. With 5 bases clipped from V and 5 bases from J, the junction kept 8 bases outside the gene matches. The CDR3 has 15 amino acids. Written as DNA, the CDR3 is TGTGCCAGCTCAGTCACGGGACAGAACAATGAAAAACTGTTTTTT. Amino acids: CASSVTGQNNEKLFF.

The gene calls are TRBV6-4 and TRBJ1-4; weak D call: TRBD1 (6 bases). CDR3 length: 17 amino acids. Germline V gene lookup returns CDR1 MRHNA and CDR2 SNTAGT. Trimming stripped 0 bases from V and 3 bases from J, with 14 bases between. Written as DNA, the CDR3 is TGTGCCAGCAGTGACTCGACAGGAAGGGTGCCTAATGAAAAACTGTTTTTT. Translating gives CASSDSTGRVPNEKLFF.

The chain links TRBV14 to TRBJ2-3, with 8 nucleotides matching TRBD2. Germline-derived CDR1 and CDR2 are SGHDN and FVKESK. Trimming took 4 bases from V and 5 from J; bases not matched to a gene: 8. The length of the CDR3 is 15 residues. CDR3 loop: CASSPLREGLDTQYF. CDR3 bases: TGTGCCAGCAGCCCCCTACGGGAGGGTCTAGATACGCAGTATTTT.

V gene TRBV11-2 combines with J gene TRBJ2-2, with a weak D call TRBD1 (5 bases). This CDR3 contains 14 residues. Germline assignment: CDR1 SGHAT and CDR2 FQNNGV. The V end lost 0 bases, the J end lost 5 bases, and 7 bases lay between the germline ends. CDR3 region: CASSLEPGTGELFF. CDR3 DNA sequence: TGTGCCAGCAGCTTAGAACCAGGGACCGGGGAGCTGTTTTTT.

The chain links TRBV5-6 to TRBJ2-7; possible D gene TRBD2, 6 bases. CDR1 is SGHDT and CDR2 is YYEEEE in the germline V gene. CDR3 length: 17 amino acids. The V and J ends lost 1 base and 7 bases respectively, with 24 bases between them. CDR3 amino acids: CASSLRGDHIVRWEQYF. CDR3 DNA sequence: TGTGCCAGCAGCTTGCGCGGGGACCATATAGTACGTTGGGAGCAGTACTTC.

A few counts support this clone. The chain recombines TRBV5-1 with TRBJ2-1; 7 nucleotides agree with TRBD1. After removal of 4 bases from V and 0 bases from J, the junction contained 4 bases not matched to a gene. The germline V gene encodes CDR1 SGHRS and CDR2 YFSETQ. CDR3 length: 15 residues. The CDR3 DNA reads TGCGCCAGCAGCCAACAGGGGTACTCCTACAATGAGCAGTTCTTC. It yields the protein CASSQQGYSYNEQFF.

V usage is TRBV18 and J usage is TRBJ1-4; TRBD1 matches 9 bases. CDR1 and CDR2 from the germline V gene are KGHSH and LQKENI. This CDR3 has 15 amino acids. The V gene end was trimmed by 1 base and the J gene end by 7 bases; junction bases not matched to a gene: 4. CDR3 protein: CASSPRGQGSEKLFF. The CDR3 nucleotides are TGTGCCAGCTCACCACGGGGACAGGGATCTGAAAAACTGTTTTTT. The whole variable domain, remainder taken from reference TRBV18 and TRBJ1-4, is NAGVMQNPRHLVRRRGQEARLRCSPMKGHSHVYWYRQLPEEGLKFMVYLQKENIIDESGMPKERFSAEFPKEGPSILRIQQVVRGDSAAYFCASSPRGQGSEKLFFGSGTQLSVL.

The chain has TRBV5-5 and TRBJ2-5, with D maybe TRBD2 (6 bases). Trimming took 0 bases from V and 5 from J, leaving 14 bases between them. The length of the CDR3 is 15 residues. The germline gives CDR1 SGHKS, CDR2 YYEKEE (reference sequence). Written as DNA, the CDR3 is TGTGCCAGCAGCTTGGCGGGGGATTTGGGCGAGACCCAGTACTTC. Amino acid sequence: CASSLAGDLGETQYF.

V is TRBV7-3 and J is TRBJ2-1, with D possibly matching TRBD1 (5 bases). Trimming stripped 5 bases from V and 9 bases from J, with 20 bases between. This CDR3 has 15 residues. CDR1 is SGHTA and CDR2 is FQGTGA in the germline V gene. In DNA, the CDR3 is TGTGCCAGCAGCCCCAGGGATGTTGGCAGGAGTGAGCAGTTCTTC. Amino acid sequence: CASSPRDVGRSEQFF.

V usage is TRBV7-2 and J usage is TRBJ2-1; 9 bases match TRBD1. Unmatched junction bases numbered 4, after V lost 5 bases and J lost 2 bases. Germline loops: CDR1 SGHTA, CDR2 FQGNSA. The CDR3 has 15 residues. CDR3: CASSPDRGTYNEQFF. For the CDR3, the DNA is TGTGCCAGCAGCCCTGACAGGGGGACCTACAATGAGCAGTTCTTC. Filled out from reference TRBV7-2 and TRBJ2-1, the complete variable domain reads GAGVSQSPSNKVTEKGKDVELRCDPISGHTALYWYRQSLGQGLEFLIYFQGNSAPDKSGLPSDRFSAERTGGSVSTLTIQRTQQEDSAVYLCASSPDRGTYNEQFFGPGTRLTVL.

This sequence joins TRBV4-3 and TRBJ1-1, with no clear D. The CDR3 extends over 18 amino acids. Trimming cost V 4 bases and J 4 bases, with 25 bases left between them. Per germline, CDR1 LGHNA and CDR2 YSLEER. CDR3: CASSRRIGEMAGSTEAFF. Written as DNA, the CDR3 is TGCGCCAGCAGCCGAAGAATCGGGGAGATGGCAGGTTCCACTGAAGCTTTCTTT.

This clone has more than one count but fewer than ten. The V and J genes are TRBV19 and TRBJ1-6; TRBD1 matches 9 bases. CDR3 size: 14 residues. Losses at the gene ends were 7 bases for V and 7 bases for J; bases not matched to a gene: 5. From germline, CDR1 is LNHDA and CDR2 SQIVND (reference sequence). In DNA form, the CDR3 reads TGTGCCAGTACCCCCGACAGGGGGAATTCACCCCTCCACTTT. Its translation is CASTPDRGNSPLHF.

J is TRBJ2-1 and V is TRBV30, with 9 bases lining up with TRBD1. Looked up from germline, CDR1 is GTSNPN and CDR2 is SVGIG (reference sequence). Losses at the gene ends were 5 bases for V and 9 bases for J; bases not matched to a gene: 8. The CDR3 is made up of 13 amino acids. Written as DNA, the CDR3 is TGTGCCTGGGGTCGGGACAGGGTCGGTGAGCAGTTCTTC. Translation gives CAWGRDRVGEQFF.

The CDR3 sequence is CASSSPGGNQPQHF. CDR3 nucleotide sequence: TGTGCCAGCAGTTCGCCGGGGGGCAATCAGCCCCAGCATTTT. This chain joins TRBV28 and TRBJ1-5; D is perhaps TRBD1 (5 bases). In germline, CDR1 is MDHEN, CDR2 SYDVKM. There are 14 residues in the CDR3. Between the trimmed V and J ends, which lost 4 bases and 2 bases, there was a span of 9 bases. The full variable domain, its missing parts supplied by reference TRBV28 and TRBJ1-5, is DVKVTQSSRYLVKRTGEKVFLECVQDMDHENMFWYRQDPGLGLRLIYFSYDVKMKEKGDIPEGYSVSREKKERFSLILESASTNQTSMYLCASSSPGGNQPQHFGDGTRLSIL.

V usage is TRBV7-9 and J usage is TRBJ2-7, with D maybe TRBD2 (6 bases). Per germline, CDR1 SEHNR and CDR2 FQNEAQ (reference sequence). CDR3 length: 13 residues. V gave up 2 bases and J gave up 7 bases, with 12 bases separating them. In nucleotides, the CDR3 is TGTGCCAGCAGCTTACCGGGACTTAATGAGCAGTACTTC. Encoded protein: CASSLPGLNEQYF.

The rearrangement joins TRBV5-6 to TRBJ2-3, with a possible D match to TRBD1 (5 bases). This CDR3 has 17 residues. Germline lookup yields CDR1 SGHDT and CDR2 YYEEEE. Trimming removed 0 bases from V and 0 bases from J, with 14 bases in between. The CDR3 is CASSLASGATSTDTQYF. CDR3 sequence (DNA): TGTGCCAGCAGCTTGGCCAGTGGGGCCACTAGCACAGATACGCAGTATTTT.

The genes are TRBV4-2 and TRBJ1-6; 7 bases align to TRBD1. V shed 3 bases and J 5 bases; nucleotides not matched to a gene: 7. This CDR3 contains 16 residues. Germline V CDR1 and CDR2: LGHNA, YNFKEQ. The CDR3 nucleotides are TGTGCCAGCAGCCATGACAGGGCCCCAAATAATTCACCCCTCCACTTT. This gives the protein CASSHDRAPNNSPLHF.

The chain carries TRBV5-4 and TRBJ2-7; 8 bases align to TRBD1. V was pared by 3 bases and J by 2 bases, with 13 bases of the junction left unmatched. This CDR3 is 17 amino acids long. Germline V CDR1 and CDR2: SGHNT, YYREEE (reference sequence). For the CDR3, the DNA is TGTGCCAGCAGCTCATTTAGGGACAGGCTGGATCCCTACGAGCAGTACTTC. Protein: CASSSFRDRLDPYEQYF.

In DNA, the CDR3 is TGCGCCAGCAGCCAACTGGACAGCTCCTACAATGAGCAGTTCTTC. Protein sequence: CASSQLDSSYNEQFF. This chain links TRBV4-3 with TRBJ2-1; possibly TRBD1 for D (6 bases). V was cut by 2 bases and J by 0 bases, with 8 bases left in between. This CDR3 comprises 15 residues. CDR1 LGHNA and CDR2 YSLEER come from the germline V gene.

The chain joins TRBV6-1 to TRBJ1-3; D is uncertain. Trimming left V 4 bases short and J 2 bases short, with 6 bases between. Germline V gene sequence: CDR1 MNHNS, CDR2 SASEGT. The CDR3 spans 13 residues. CDR3 DNA sequence: TGTGCCAGCAGTGGCAGGACTGGAAACACCATATATTTT. Translating gives CASSGRTGNTIYF.

The chain has TRBV6-5 and TRBJ2-1, with D maybe TRBD2 (6 bases). The CDR3 is made up of 15 amino acids. V shed 7 bases and J shed 7 bases, with 20 bases lying between them. CDR1 and CDR2 (germline): MNHEY, SVGAGI. CDR3 in amino acids: CASTPPSGGSNEQFF. The CDR3 DNA follows: TGTGCCAGCACTCCCCCTTCCGGGGGAAGTAATGAGCAGTTCTTC.

This chain joins TRBV5-6 and TRBJ2-5, with 10 bases identical to TRBD2. Per the germline V gene, CDR1 is SGHDT and CDR2 is YYEEEE. The V gene end was trimmed by 0 bases and the J gene end by 10 bases; junction bases not matched to a gene: 6. The CDR3 contains 14 residues. DNA for the CDR3: TGTGCCAGCAGCTTGGTGCTAGCGGGGGCCCTCCAGTACTTC. Protein sequence: CASSLVLAGALQYF.

The J gene is TRBJ2-3, the V gene TRBV6-1; 9 positions agree with TRBD1. Germline V lookup: CDR1 MNHNS, CDR2 SASEGT. V was clipped by 8 bases and J by 6 bases; unmatched bases: 9. The CDR3 covers 14 residues. The CDR3 here is CASRTTGGSDTQYF. DNA for the CDR3: TGTGCCAGCCGCACCACAGGGGGCTCCGATACGCAGTATTTT.

The V and J genes are TRBV13 and TRBJ2-7, with 10 bases fitting TRBD2. V was pared by 4 bases and J by 4 bases, with 10 bases of the junction left unmatched. The CDR3 consists of 16 residues. Germline values: CDR1 PRHDT, CDR2 FYEKMQ (reference sequence). The CDR3 DNA follows: TGTGCCAGCAGCTCCCCAGGCAGCGGGAGGGTTTACGAGCAGTACTTC. This encodes CASSSPGSGRVYEQYF. Together with reference TRBV13 and TRBJ2-7, the CDR3 gives the full variable domain: AAGVIQSPRHLIKEKRETATLKCYPIPRHDTVYWYQQGPGQDPQFLISFYEKMQSDKGSIPDRFSAQQFSDYHSELNMSSLELGDSALYFCASSSPGSGRVYEQYFGPGTRLTVT.

This chain connects TRBV4-1 to TRBJ1-1; 7 bases are shared with TRBD1. The J segment lost 1 base and the V segment lost 3 bases, leaving 2 bases of the junction unmatched. CDR3 length: 14 amino acids. CDR1 and CDR2 (germline): MGHRA, YSYEKL. The CDR3 loop reads CASSQAGGNTEAFF. Written as DNA, the CDR3 is TGCGCCAGCAGCCAGGCAGGGGGGAACACTGAAGCTTTCTTT.